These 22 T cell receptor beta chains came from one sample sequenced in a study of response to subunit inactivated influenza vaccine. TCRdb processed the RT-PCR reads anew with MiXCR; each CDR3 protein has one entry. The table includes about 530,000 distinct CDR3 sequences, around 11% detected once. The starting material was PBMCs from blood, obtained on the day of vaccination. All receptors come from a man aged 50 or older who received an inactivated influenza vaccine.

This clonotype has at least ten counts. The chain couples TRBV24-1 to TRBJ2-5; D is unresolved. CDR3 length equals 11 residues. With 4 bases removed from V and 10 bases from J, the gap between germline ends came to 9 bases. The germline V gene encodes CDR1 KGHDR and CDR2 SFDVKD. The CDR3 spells CATSEGNDQYF. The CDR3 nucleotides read TGTGCCACCAGTGAGGGGAATGACCAGTACTTC.

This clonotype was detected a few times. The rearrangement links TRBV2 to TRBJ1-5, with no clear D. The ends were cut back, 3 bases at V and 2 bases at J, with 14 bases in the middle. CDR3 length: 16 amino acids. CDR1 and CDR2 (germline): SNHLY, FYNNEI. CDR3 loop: CASSELGSVGNQPQHF. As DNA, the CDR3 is TGTGCCAGCAGTGAGTTAGGATCTGTTGGCAATCAGCCCCAGCATTTT.

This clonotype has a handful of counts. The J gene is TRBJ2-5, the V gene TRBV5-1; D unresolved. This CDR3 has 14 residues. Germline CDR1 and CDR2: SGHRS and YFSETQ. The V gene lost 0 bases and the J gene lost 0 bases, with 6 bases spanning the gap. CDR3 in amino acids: CASSLGAYQETQYF. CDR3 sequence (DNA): TGCGCCAGCAGCTTGGGTGCGTACCAAGAGACCCAGTACTTC.

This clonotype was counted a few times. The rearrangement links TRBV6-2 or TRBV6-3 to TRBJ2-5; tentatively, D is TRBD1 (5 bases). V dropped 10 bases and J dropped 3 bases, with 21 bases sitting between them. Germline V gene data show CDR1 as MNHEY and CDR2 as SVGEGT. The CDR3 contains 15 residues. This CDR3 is CAIGPRVSWEETQYF. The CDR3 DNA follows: TGTGCCATCGGCCCCAGGGTATCGTGGGAAGAGACCCAGTACTTC.

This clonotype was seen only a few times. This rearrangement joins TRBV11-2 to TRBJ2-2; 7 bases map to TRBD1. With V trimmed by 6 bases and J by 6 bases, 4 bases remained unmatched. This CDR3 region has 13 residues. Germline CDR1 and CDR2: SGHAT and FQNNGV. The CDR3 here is CASRLGQAGELFF. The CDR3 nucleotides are TGTGCCAGCAGGCTCGGACAGGCCGGGGAGCTGTTTTTT.

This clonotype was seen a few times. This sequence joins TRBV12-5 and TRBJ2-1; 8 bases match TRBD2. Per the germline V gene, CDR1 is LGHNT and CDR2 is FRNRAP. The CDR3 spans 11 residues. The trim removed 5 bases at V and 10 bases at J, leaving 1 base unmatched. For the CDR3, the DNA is TGTGCTAGTGGTCGGGGGGGGGAGCAGTTCTTC. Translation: CASGRGGEQFF.

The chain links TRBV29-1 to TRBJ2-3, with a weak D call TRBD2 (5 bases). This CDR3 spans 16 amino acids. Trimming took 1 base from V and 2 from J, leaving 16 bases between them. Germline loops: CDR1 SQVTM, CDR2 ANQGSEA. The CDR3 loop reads CSVEVGLAPSTDTQYF. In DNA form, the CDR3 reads TGCAGCGTTGAAGTAGGGCTAGCCCCCTCCACAGATACGCAGTATTTT.

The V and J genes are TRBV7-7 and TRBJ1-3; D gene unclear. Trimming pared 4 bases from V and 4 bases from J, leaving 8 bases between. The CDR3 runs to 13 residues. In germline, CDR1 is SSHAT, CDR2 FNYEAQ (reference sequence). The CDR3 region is CASSSVDGNTIYF. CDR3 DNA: TGTGCCAGCAGCTCAGTAGACGGAAACACCATATATTTT.

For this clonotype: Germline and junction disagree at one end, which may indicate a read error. The DNA of the CDR3 is TGTGCCAGCCGTTTGACGGGGGGACAGACCCAGTACTTC. Translation: CASRLTGGQTQYF. This chain links TRBV27 with TRBJ2-5, with 7 bases matching TRBD2. Per the germline V gene, CDR1 is MNHEY and CDR2 is SMNVEV (reference sequence). The CDR3 is made up of 13 amino acids.

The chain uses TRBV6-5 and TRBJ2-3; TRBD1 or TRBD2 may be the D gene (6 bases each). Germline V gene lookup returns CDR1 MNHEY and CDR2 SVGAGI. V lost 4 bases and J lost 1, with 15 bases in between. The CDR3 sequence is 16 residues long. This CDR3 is CASSSSGEVGTDTQYF. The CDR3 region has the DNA TGTGCCAGCAGTTCTTCAGGGGAGGTCGGCACAGATACGCAGTATTTT.

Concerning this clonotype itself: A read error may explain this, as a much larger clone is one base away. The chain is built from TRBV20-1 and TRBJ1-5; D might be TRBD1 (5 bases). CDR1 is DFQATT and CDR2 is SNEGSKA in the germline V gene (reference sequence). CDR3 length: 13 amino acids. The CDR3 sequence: CCAIRDSNQPQHF. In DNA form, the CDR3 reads TGCTGTGCTATCAGGGACAGCAATCAGCCCCAGCATTTT.

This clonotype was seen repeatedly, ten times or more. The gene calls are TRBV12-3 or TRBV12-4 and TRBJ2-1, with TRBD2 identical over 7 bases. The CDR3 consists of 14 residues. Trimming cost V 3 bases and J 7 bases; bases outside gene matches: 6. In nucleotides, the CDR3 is TGTGCCAGCAGTTTGGGAGCGGGGTTTAATGAGCAGTTCTTC. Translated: CASSLGAGFNEQFF.

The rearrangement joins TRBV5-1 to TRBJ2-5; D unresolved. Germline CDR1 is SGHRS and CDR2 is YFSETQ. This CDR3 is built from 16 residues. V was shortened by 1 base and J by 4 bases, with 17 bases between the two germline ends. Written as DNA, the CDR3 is TGCGCCAGCAGCTTGACTGGTGGTTCAACCGGAGAGACCCAGTACTTC. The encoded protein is CASSLTGGSTGETQYF.

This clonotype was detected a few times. CDR3 sequence: CASSRVGAGTFYEQYF. In DNA, the CDR3 is TGTGCCAGCAGCAGGGTTGGGGCTGGGACATTCTACGAGCAGTACTTC. The J gene is TRBJ2-7, the V gene TRBV27, with D possibly matching TRBD1 (6 bases). V dropped 6 bases and J dropped 3 bases, with 21 bases sitting between them. From germline, CDR1 is MNHEY and CDR2 SMNVEV (reference sequence). This CDR3 comprises 16 residues.

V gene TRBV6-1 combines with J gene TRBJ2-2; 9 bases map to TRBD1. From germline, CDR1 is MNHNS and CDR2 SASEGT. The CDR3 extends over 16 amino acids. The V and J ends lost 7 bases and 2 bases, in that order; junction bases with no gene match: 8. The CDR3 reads CASTTRTGVNTGELFF. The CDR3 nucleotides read TGTGCCAGCACCACACGGACAGGGGTTAACACCGGGGAGCTGTTTTTT.

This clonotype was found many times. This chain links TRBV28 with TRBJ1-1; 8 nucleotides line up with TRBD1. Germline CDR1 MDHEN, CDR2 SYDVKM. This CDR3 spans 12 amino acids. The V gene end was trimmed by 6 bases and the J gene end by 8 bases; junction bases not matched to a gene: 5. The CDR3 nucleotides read TGTGCCAGCAGATTACAGGGGGAAGAAGCTTTCTTT. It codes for CASRLQGEEAFF.

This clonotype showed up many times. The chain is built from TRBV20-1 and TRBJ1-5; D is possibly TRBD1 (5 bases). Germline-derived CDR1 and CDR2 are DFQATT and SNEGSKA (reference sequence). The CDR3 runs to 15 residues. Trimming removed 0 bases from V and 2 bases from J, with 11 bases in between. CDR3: CSARDEGLGNQPQHF. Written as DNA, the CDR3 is TGCAGTGCTAGAGATGAGGGGTTGGGCAATCAGCCCCAGCATTTT.

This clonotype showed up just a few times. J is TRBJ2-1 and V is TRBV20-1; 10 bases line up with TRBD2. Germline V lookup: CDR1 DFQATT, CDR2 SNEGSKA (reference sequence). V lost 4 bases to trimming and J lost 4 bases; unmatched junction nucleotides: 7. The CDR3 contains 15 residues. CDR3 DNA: TGCAGTGCTACAATACTAGCGGGACCTTACAATGAGCAGTTCTTC. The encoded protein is CSATILAGPYNEQFF.

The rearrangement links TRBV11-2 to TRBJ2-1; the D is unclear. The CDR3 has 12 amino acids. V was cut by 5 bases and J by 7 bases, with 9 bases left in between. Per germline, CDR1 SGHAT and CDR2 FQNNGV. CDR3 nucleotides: TGTGCCAGCAGCCCTCTGCAGAATGAGCAGTTCTTC. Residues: CASSPLQNEQFF.

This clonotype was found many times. CDR3 in DNA: TGTGCCAGCAGTTTTACCTCTGGGGCCAACGTCCTGACTTTC. Translated, it gives CASSFTSGANVLTF. The chain uses TRBV6-5 and TRBJ2-6, with unresolved D. CDR3 length: 14 residues. The germline CDR1 and CDR2 sequences are MNHEY and SVGAGI. V dropped 4 bases and J dropped 0 bases, with 4 bases sitting between them.

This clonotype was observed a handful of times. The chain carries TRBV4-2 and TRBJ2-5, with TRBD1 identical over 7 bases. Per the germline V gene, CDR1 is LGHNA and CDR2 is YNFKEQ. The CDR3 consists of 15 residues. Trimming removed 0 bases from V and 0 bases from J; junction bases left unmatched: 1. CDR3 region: CASSQETGNQETQYF. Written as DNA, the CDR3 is TGTGCCAGCAGCCAAGAGACAGGGAACCAAGAGACCCAGTACTTC.

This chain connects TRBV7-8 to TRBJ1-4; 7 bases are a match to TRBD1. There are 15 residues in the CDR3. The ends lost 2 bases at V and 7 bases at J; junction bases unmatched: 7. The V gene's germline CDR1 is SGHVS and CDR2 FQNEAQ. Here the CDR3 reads CASSLRQGGSEKLFF. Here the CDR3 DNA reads TGTGCCAGCAGCTTACGGCAGGGGGGTAGTGAAAAACTGTTTTTT.